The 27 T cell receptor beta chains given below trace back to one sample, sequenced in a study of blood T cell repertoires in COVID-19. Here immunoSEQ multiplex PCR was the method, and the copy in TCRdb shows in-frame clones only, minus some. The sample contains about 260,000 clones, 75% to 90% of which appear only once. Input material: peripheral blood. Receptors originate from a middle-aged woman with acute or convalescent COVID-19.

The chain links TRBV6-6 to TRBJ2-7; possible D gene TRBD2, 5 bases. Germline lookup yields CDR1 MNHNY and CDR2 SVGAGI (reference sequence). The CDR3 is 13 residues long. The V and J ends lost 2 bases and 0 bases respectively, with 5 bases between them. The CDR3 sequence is CASSYTSSYEQYV. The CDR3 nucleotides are TGTGCCAGCAGTTACACTAGCTCCTACGAGCAGTACGTC.

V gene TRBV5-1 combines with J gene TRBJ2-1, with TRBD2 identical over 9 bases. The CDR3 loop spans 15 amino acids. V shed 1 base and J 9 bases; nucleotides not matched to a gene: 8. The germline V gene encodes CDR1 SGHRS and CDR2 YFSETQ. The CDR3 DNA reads TGCGCCAGCAGCTTGAGTCTAGCGGGGCTTGGTGAGCAGTTCTTC. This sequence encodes CASSLSLAGLGEQFF.

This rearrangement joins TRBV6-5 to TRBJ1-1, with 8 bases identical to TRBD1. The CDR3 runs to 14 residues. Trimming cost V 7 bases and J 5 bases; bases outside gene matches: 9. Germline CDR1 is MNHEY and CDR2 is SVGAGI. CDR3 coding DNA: TGTGCCAGCAAGTATTGGGGGACAGGTACTGAAGCTTTCTTT. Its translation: CASKYWGTGTEAFF.

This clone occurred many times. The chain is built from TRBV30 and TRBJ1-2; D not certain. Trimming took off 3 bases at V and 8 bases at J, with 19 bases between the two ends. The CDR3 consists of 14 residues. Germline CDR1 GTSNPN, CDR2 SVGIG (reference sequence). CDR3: CAWRVAGRVGGYTF. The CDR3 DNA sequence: TGTGCCTGGAGGGTCGCCGGGAGGGTAGGGGGCTACACCTTC.

CDR3 sequence (DNA): TGTGCCAGCAGCCGGGGACTAGGCAATGAGCAGTTCTTC. Amino acid sequence: CASSRGLGNEQFF. V gene TRBV3-1 (or the pseudogene TRBV3-2) combines with J gene TRBJ2-1; 8 bases are shared with TRBD2. The CDR3 spans 13 residues. In germline, CDR1 is LGHDT, CDR2 YNNKEL (reference sequence). Germline trimming cut 4 bases from V and 6 bases from J; bases unmatched to any gene: 2.

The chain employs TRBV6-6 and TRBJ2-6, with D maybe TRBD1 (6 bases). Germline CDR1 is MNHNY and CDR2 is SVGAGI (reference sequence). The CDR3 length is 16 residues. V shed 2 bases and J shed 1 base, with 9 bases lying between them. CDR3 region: CASSYATGSGANVLTF. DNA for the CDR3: TGTGCCAGCAGTTACGCGACAGGTTCTGGGGCCAACGTCCTGACTTTC.

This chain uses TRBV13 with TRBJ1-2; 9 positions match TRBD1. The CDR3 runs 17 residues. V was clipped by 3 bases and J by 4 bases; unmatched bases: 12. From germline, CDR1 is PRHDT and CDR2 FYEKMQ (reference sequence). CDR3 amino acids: CASSFIPGQGYSYGYTF. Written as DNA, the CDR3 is TGTGCCAGCAGCTTCATACCGGGACAGGGATACTCCTATGGCTACACCTTC.

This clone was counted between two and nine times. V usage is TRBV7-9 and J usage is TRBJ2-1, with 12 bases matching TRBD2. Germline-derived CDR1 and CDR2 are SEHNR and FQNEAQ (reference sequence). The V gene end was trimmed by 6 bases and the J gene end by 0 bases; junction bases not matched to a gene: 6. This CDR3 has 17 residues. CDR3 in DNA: TGTGCCAGCAGGCGGACTAGCGGGGACCTCTCCTACAATGAGCAGTTCTTC. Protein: CASRRTSGDLSYNEQFF.

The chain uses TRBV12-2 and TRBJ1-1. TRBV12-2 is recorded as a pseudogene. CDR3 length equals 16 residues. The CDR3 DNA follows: TGTGCAAGTCGCTTAGGACTAGAAGGGACGGGCACTGAAGCTTTCTTT. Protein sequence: CASRLGLEGTGTEAFF.

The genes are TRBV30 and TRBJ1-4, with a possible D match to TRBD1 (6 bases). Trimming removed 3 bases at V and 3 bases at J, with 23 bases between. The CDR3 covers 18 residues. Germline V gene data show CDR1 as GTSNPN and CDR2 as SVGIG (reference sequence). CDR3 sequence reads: CAWRAQRTFRGANEKLFF. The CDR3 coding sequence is TGTGCCTGGAGAGCTCAACGAACCTTCAGGGGAGCTAATGAAAAACTGTTTTTT.

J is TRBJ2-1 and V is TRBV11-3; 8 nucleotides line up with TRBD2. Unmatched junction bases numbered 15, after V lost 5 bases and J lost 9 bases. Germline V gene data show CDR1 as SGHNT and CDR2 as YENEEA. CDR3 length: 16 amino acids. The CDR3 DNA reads TGTGCCAGCAGCCCTAGTTTCGGGGGGGTCAAGAGTGAGCAGTTCTTC. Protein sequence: CASSPSFGGVKSEQFF.

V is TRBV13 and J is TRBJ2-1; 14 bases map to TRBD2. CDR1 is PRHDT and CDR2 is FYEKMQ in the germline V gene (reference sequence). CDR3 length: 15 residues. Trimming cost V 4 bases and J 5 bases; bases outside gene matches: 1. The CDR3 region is CASSSTSGGDNEQFF. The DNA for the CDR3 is TGTGCCAGCAGCTCGACTAGCGGGGGGGACAATGAGCAGTTCTTC.

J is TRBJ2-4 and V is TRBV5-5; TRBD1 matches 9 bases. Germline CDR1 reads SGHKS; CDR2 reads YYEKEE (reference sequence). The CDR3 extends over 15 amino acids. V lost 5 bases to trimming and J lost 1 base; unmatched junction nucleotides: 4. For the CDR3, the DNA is TGTGCCAGCAGGGGAGGACAGGGGGCCAAAAACATTCAGTACTTC. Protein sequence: CASRGGQGAKNIQYF.

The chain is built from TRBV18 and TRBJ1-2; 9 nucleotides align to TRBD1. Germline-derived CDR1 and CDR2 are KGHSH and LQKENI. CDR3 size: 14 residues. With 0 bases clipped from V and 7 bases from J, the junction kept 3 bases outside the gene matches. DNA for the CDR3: TGTGCCAGCTCACCACCGGGACAGGGAGGTGGCTACACCTTC. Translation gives CASSPPGQGGGYTF.

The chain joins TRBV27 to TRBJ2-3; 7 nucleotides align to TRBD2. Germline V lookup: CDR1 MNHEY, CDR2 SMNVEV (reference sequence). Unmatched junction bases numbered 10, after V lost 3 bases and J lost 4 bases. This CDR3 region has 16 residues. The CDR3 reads CASSFLSGEGADTQYF. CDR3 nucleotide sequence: TGTGCCAGCAGTTTCCTTTCCGGGGAGGGCGCAGATACGCAGTATTTT.

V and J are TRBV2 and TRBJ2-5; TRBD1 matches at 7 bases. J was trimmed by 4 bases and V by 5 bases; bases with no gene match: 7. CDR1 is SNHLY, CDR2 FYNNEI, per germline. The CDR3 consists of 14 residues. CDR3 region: CASSPTGVRETQYF. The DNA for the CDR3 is TGTGCCAGCAGTCCAACAGGGGTTAGAGAGACCCAGTACTTC.

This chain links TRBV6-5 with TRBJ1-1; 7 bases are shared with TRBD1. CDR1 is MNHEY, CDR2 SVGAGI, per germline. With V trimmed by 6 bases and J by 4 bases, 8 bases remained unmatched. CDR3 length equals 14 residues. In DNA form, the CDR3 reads TGTGCCAGCAGGACAGGGCAACGCGGCACTGAAGCTTTCTTT. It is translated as CASRTGQRGTEAFF.

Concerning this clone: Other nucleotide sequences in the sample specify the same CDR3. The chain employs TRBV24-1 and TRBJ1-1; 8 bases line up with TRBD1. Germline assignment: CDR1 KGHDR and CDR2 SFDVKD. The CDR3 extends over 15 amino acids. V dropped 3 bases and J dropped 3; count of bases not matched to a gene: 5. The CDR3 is CATSDPGQGDTEAFF. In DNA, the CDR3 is TGTGCCACCAGTGATCCCGGACAGGGTGACACTGAAGCTTTCTTT.

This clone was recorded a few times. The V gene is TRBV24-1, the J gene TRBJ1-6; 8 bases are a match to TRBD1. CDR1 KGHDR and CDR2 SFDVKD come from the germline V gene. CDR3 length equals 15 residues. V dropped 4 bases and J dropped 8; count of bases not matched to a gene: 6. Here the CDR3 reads CATSEGTGGDSPLHF. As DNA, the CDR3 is TGTGCCACCAGTGAAGGGACAGGTGGGGATTCACCCCTCCACTTT.

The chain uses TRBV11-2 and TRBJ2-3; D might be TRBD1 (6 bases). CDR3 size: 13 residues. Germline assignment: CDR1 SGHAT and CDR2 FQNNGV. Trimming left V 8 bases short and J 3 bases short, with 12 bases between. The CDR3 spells CASGETGTDTQYF. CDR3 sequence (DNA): TGTGCCAGCGGCGAAACAGGGACAGATACGCAGTATTTT.

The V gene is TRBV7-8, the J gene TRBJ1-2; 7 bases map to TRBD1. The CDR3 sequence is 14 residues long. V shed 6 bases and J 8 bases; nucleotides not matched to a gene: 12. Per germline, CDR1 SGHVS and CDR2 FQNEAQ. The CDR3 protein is CASRSGGGANGYTF. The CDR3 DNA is TGTGCCAGCAGATCAGGAGGGGGCGCGAACGGCTACACCTTC.

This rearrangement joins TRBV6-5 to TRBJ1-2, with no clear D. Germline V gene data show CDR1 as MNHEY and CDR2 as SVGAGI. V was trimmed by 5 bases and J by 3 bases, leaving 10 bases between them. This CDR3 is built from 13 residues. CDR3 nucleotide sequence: TGTGCCAGCAGTCGCCGGGGAGACTATGGCTACACCTTC. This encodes CASSRRGDYGYTF.

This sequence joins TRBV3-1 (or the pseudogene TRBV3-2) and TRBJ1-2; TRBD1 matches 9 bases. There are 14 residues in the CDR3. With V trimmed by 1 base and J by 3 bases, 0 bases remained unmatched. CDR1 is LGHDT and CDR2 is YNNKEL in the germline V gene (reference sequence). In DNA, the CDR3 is TGTGCCAGCAGCCAAGGGACAGGGGACTATGGCTACACCTTC. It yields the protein CASSQGTGDYGYTF.

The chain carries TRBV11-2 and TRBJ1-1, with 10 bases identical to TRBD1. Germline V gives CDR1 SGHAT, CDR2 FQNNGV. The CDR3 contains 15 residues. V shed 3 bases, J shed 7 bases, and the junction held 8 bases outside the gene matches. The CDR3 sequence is CASSFVRTGGSEAFF. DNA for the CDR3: TGTGCCAGCAGCTTTGTGCGGACAGGGGGTAGTGAAGCTTTCTTT.

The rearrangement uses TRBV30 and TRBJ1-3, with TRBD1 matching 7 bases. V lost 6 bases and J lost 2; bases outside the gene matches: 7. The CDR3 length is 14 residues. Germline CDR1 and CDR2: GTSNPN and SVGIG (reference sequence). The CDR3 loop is CACNRQGPGNTIYF. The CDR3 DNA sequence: TGTGCCTGCAACCGACAGGGCCCTGGAAACACCATATATTTT.

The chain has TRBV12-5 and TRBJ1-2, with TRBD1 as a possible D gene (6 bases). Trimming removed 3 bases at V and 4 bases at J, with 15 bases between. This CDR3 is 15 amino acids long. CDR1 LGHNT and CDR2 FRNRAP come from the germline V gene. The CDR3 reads CASGLGAGATYGYTF. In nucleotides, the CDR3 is TGTGCTAGTGGTTTAGGTGCAGGGGCGACCTATGGCTACACCTTC.

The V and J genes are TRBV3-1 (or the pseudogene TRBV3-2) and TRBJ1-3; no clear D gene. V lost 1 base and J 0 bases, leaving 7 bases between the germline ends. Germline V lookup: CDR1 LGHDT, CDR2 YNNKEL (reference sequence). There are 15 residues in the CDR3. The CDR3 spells CASSQVVVSGNTIYF. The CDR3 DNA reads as TGTGCCAGCAGCCAAGTAGTGGTCTCTGGAAACACCATATATTTT.